A selection of T cell receptor beta chains follows, all from one sample in a study of shared clonotypes between healthy human individuals. The table came from immunoSEQ multiplex PCR; TCRdb's copy has only in-frame clones and leaves some out. The repertoire holds 450,000 to 600,000 clones, with 79% as singletons. Sequenced: PBMCs. The receptors were sampled from a woman between 35 and 50 years old in good health. Some clones in this sample may be carry-over from other donors' samples. Both conserved end residues are part of each CDR3. A D gene is named only where the DNA matches it firmly.

TRBJ1-3	TRBV27	NA	CASSFPTGTPHSGNTIYF
TRBJ2-7	TRBV7-6	TRBD2	CASSLVLAGASYEQYF
TRBJ2-1	TRBV9	TRBD2	CASSVGTSGWSSYNEQFF
TRBJ1-1	TRBV19	NA	CASRGYKNTEAFF
TRBJ1-4	TRBV18	NA	CASSPPGVREKLFF
TRBJ2-2	TRBV2	NA	CASSESVVGLNTGELFF
TRBJ2-1	TRBV5-4	NA	CASSLGSTRNNEQFF
TRBJ2-7	TRBV19	TRBD2	CASSPLSGGSYEQYF
TRBJ2-7	TRBV15	NA	CATSAGRGPREQYF
TRBJ2-1	TRBV15	TRBD1	CATREDRATLGNEQFF
TRBJ1-2	TRBV7-9	NA	CASSPRGRRGYTF
TRBJ2-7	TRBV5-1	NA	CASSFDRINYEQYF
TRBJ2-7	TRBV4-3	TRBD1	CASSPGQGLYEQYF
TRBJ2-1	TRBV27	NA	CASSKLAVSYNEQFF
TRBJ2-4	TRBV13	TRBD2	CASSSTPLAGGGNIQYF
TRBJ2-7	TRBV18	NA	CASSELPYEQYF
TRBJ2-1	TRBV19	NA	CASSIGTRTDSDEQFF
TRBJ2-1	TRBV9	NA	CASSFRQDPSYNEQFF
NA	TRBV30	NA	CAWSLGLHNEQYF
TRBJ2-7	TRBV4-2	TRBD2	CASSQDWTGGYEQYF
TRBJ2-1	TRBV7-9	TRBD2	CASSPTSGRSYNEQFF
TRBJ2-7	TRBV7-9	NA	CASSLGQLIYEQYF